This T cell receptor beta chain was sequenced for a study of shared clonotypes between healthy human individuals. Libraries were prepared by immunoSEQ multiplex PCR; TCRdb keeps only in-frame clonotypes and omits some of them. The table has over 950,000 clones, roughly 80% seen once. CDR1 and CDR2 (germline): MDHEN, SYDVKM. The V and J ends lost 3 bases and 3 bases respectively, with 17 bases between them. CDR3 length: 16 residues. A remark on this clone: Its antigen is undetermined.

Findings and limits, study-wide: An anticipated effect of sequencing depth on clonotype sharing among donors was recognized.

This rearrangement joins TRBV28 to TRBJ1-2; D is uncertain. Input material: memory CD4+ T cells from PBMCs. This sample's subset: CD45RA-negative fraction. The source is a man younger than 35 in good health. Some clones in this sample may be carry-over from other donors' samples. CDR3 DNA: TGTGCCAGCAGTTTCCGGTTACTAAGTGGGGACTATGGCTACACCTTC. It specifies CASSFRLLSGDYGYTF.